The rows below give T cell receptor beta chains drawn from one sample of a study of regulatory T cells in long-lasting Graves disease. Using its own MiXCR run on the multiplex PCR reads, TCRdb lists one record per CDR3 protein. The sample carries 350,000 to 500,000 distinct CDR3 sequences, 11% to 15% recorded once. Separately, the same data were catalogued under a study of T cells in Graves' hyperthyroidism and ophthalmopathy.

The sample was peripheral blood mononuclear cells (PBMCs), taken at new diagnosis, from a patient treated with antithyroid drugs. The source of these receptors is a woman in her 50s with Graves disease. CDR3s include the opening cysteine and the closing phenylalanine or tryptophan.

v_call cdr3_length cdr3_aa
TRBV9 17 CVSSVGVAVQGTYEQYF
TRBV2 14 CASSEGLVGSPLHF
TRBV6-2/TRBV6-3 13 CASSWTLNTEAFF
TRBV12-3/TRBV12-4 16 CASSLGGYHSGNTIYF
TRBV5-6 13 CASSWLERDGQYF
TRBV6-1 14 CASSEWGSYNEQFF
TRBV6-1 13 CASRGGSTDTQYF
TRBV28 14 CASSRGQGADTQYF
TRBV3-1 15 CASSLRPTMNTEAFF
TRBV4-1 14 CASSQVGENQPQHF
TRBV9 17 CASSLTPTGNLSYEQYF
TRBV5-1 14 CASSSLDRNYGYTF
TRBV19 16 CASSLGIRTLQETQYF
TRBV10-3 17 CAISEGPPGLASYEQYF
TRBV3-1 13 CASSRQGGSPLHF
TRBV3-1 17 CASSQSGASPLNYGYTF
TRBV7-8 15 CASSSQRVLGNEQFF